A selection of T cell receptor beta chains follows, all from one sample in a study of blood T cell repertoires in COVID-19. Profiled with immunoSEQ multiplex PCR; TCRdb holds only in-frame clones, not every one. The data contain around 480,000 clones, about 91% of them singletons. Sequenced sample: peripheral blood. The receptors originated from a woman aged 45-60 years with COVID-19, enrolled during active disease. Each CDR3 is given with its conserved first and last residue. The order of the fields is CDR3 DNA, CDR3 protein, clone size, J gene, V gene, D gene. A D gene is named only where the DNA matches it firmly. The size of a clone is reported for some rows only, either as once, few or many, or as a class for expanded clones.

CDR3nt: TGTGCCAGCAGCTTGGCCGCGGGACTAGCGAACGAGCAGTACTTC; CDR3aa: CASSLAAGLANEQYF; abundance: NA; j_gene: TRBJ2-7; v_gene: TRBV5-4; d_gene: TRBD2
CDR3nt: TGTGCCAGCAGCGTAGGTGGGACAGGCAATCAGCCCCAGCATTTT; CDR3aa: CASSVGGTGNQPQHF; abundance: NA; j_gene: TRBJ1-5; v_gene: TRBV9; d_gene: TRBD1
CDR3nt: TGTGCCAGTAGTAGACAAACAGGGGCCGGGCAGCCCCAGCATTTT; CDR3aa: CASSRQTGAGQPQHF; abundance: few; j_gene: TRBJ1-5; v_gene: TRBV19; d_gene: TRBD1
CDR3nt: TGTGCCATCAGTGAGACCTCTGGGAGCACTGAAGCTTTCTTT; CDR3aa: CAISETSGSTEAFF; abundance: once; j_gene: TRBJ1-1; v_gene: TRBV10-3; d_gene: NA
CDR3nt: TGTGCCAGCTCACCCGGACAGGGGGCTTACTATGGCTACACCTTC; CDR3aa: CASSPGQGAYYGYTF; abundance: few; j_gene: TRBJ1-2; v_gene: TRBV18; d_gene: TRBD1
CDR3nt: TGTGCCAGCAGCGGACAGACGAGCTCCTACAATGAGCAGTTCTTC; CDR3aa: CASSGQTSSYNEQFF; abundance: NA; j_gene: TRBJ2-1; v_gene: TRBV2; d_gene: NA
CDR3nt: TGTGCCAGTAGTTCCCTGGGTGCGGGCAGTGAGCAGTTCTTC; CDR3aa: CASSSLGAGSEQFF; abundance: NA; j_gene: TRBJ2-1; v_gene: TRBV19; d_gene: NA
CDR3nt: TGTGCCAGCAGCTCGCGGGGGTTGAAGAGCTCAACTAATGAAAAACTGTTTTTT; CDR3aa: CASSSRGLKSSTNEKLFF; abundance: NA; j_gene: TRBJ1-4; v_gene: TRBV7-9; d_gene: NA
CDR3nt: TGTGCCAGCAGCAACGGACAGGTGGGGGGTGATGAGCAGTTCTTC; CDR3aa: CASSNGQVGGDEQFF; abundance: NA; j_gene: TRBJ2-1; v_gene: TRBV21-1; d_gene: NA
CDR3nt: TGCGCCAGCAGCTTGGAGGGCAGGGGAGAGACTGAAGCTTTCTTT; CDR3aa: CASSLEGRGETEAFF; abundance: NA; j_gene: TRBJ1-1; v_gene: TRBV5-1; d_gene: NA
CDR3nt: TGTGCCAGTAGTTACAGGGGAGCTAACTATGGCTACACCTTC; CDR3aa: CASSYRGANYGYTF; abundance: NA; j_gene: TRBJ1-2; v_gene: TRBV19; d_gene: TRBD1
CDR3nt: TGCGCCAGCAGCTTGCCGGGACGGGAGGAAAAACTGTTTTTT; CDR3aa: CASSLPGREEKLFF; abundance: NA; j_gene: TRBJ1-4; v_gene: TRBV5-1; d_gene: NA
CDR3nt: TGTGCCAGCAGTGACACGCGGAATCAGCCCCAGCATTTT; CDR3aa: CASSDTRNQPQHF; abundance: few; j_gene: TRBJ1-5; v_gene: TRBV2; d_gene: NA
CDR3nt: TGTGCCAGCACCTTGACCCCTGGGGCGAATTCACCCCTCCACTTT; CDR3aa: CASTLTPGANSPLHF; abundance: NA; j_gene: TRBJ1-6; v_gene: TRBV2; d_gene: NA
CDR3nt: TGTGCCAGCAGTTTCTGGGGCGCGAGGGGCTACACCTTC; CDR3aa: CASSFWGARGYTF; abundance: NA; j_gene: TRBJ1-2; v_gene: TRBV28; d_gene: NA
CDR3nt: TGTGCCTGGGGGACAGGGGGCGCTGATGAAAAACTGTTTTTT; CDR3aa: CAWGTGGADEKLFF; abundance: NA; j_gene: TRBJ1-4; v_gene: TRBV30; d_gene: TRBD1
CDR3nt: TGCGCCAGCAGCCAGGACTTTACAGGGAGCCAGCCCCAGCATTTT; CDR3aa: CASSQDFTGSQPQHF; abundance: NA; j_gene: TRBJ1-5; v_gene: TRBV4-1; d_gene: NA
CDR3nt: TGTGCCAGCAGCCAAGTTGGAGGGTCACCCCTCCACTTT; CDR3aa: CASSQVGGSPLHF; abundance: NA; j_gene: TRBJ1-6; v_gene: TRBV14; d_gene: NA
CDR3nt: TGTGCCTCCCTGGGGGCAGGCTACACCTTC; CDR3aa: CASLGAGYTF; abundance: NA; j_gene: TRBJ1-2; v_gene: TRBV30; d_gene: NA
CDR3nt: TGTGCCAGCTCACCACAGAGAGACACTGAAGCTTTCTTT; CDR3aa: CASSPQRDTEAFF; abundance: NA; j_gene: TRBJ1-1; v_gene: TRBV18; d_gene: NA